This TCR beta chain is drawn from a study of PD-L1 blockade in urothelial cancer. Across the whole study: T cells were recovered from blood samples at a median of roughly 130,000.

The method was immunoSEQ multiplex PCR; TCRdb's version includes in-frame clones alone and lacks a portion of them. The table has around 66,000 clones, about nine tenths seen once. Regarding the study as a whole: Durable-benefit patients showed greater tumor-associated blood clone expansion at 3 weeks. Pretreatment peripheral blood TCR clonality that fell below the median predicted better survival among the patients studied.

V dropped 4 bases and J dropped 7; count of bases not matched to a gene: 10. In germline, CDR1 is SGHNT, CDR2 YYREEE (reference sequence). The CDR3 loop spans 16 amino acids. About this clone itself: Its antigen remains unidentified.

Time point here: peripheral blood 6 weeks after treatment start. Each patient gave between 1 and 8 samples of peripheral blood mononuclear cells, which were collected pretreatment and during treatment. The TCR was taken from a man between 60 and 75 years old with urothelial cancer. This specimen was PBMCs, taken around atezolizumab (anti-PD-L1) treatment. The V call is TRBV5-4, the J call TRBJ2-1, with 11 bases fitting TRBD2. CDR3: CASSRPSGGLGNEQFF. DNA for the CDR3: TGTGCCAGCAGCAGACCTAGCGGGGGGTTAGGAAATGAGCAGTTCTTC.